Given below is one TCR beta chain in context. The data originate from a study of blood T cell repertoires in COVID-19. Looking at the study overall: The origin of the acute and convalescent COVID-19 samples was the United States, Italy and Spain. Sample material is recorded as cDNA or gDNA derived from T cells, B-cell-depleted T cells, or PBMCs.

Per the original methods: Cell counts per sample came from amplifying reference gene primers. Generated by immunoSEQ multiplex PCR, the TCRdb table keeps only in-frame clones and is missing some. The DNA gave D and trimming, while V, J and clone size come from that table. The data hold around 310,000 clones, with roughly 89% observed a single time. Enrolled through a virtual design, the participants were between roughly 18 and 90 years of age and came from under 30 US areas. The V segment lost 3 bases and the J segment 5 bases; nucleotides outside the gene matches: 4. Germline CDR1 is MDHEN and CDR2 is SYDVKM. This CDR3 has 14 residues.

Sequencing was done on a sample of PBMCs or T cells enriched from blood (not recorded which). This chain joins TRBV28 and TRBJ2-1; 7 bases align to TRBD1. The receptor was derived from a woman in her 30s who had recovered from COVID-19. This chain's CDR3 is CASSFQTGNNEQFF. The CDR3 DNA sequence: TGTGCCAGCAGTTTTCAGACAGGGAACAATGAGCAGTTCTTC.